The entry below describes one T cell receptor (beta chain). Its antigen is undetermined. The CDR3 consists of 15 residues. CDR1 and CDR2 from the germline V gene are SGHTA and FQGNSA. The junction had 7 bases not matched to a gene; V was cut back by 1 base and J by 4 bases. The data were taken from a study of response to subunit inactivated influenza vaccine. Study-wide points: The authors suggested that every seasonal influenza vaccination recruits few new T cells.

One entry per CDR3 protein, called by TCRdb with MiXCR from the RT-PCR reads. The sample carries 280,000 or so distinct CDR3 sequences, 20% to 25% recorded once. This receptor was taken from a man aged 45 to 75 who received an inactivated influenza vaccine. Sequenced material: PBMCs from blood, taken roughly 20 months after vaccination. The chain is built from TRBV7-2 and TRBJ2-7; 7 nucleotides line up with TRBD1. In nucleotides, the CDR3 is TGTGCCAGCAGCTTAGTTTTAGTACAGGGGTACGAGCAGTACTTC. This translates into CASSLVLVQGYEQYF.